This T cell receptor beta chain was recovered during a study of CD8 T cells in Susac syndrome. An input of roughly 0.45 to 1 ug of RNA was subjected to reverse transcription using random hexamers. An immunoSEQ multiplex PCR generated amplified TCR beta CDR3 products spanning 54 Vbeta and 13 Jbeta. TCRdb redid the calling of the immunoSEQ multiplex PCR reads with MiXCR, one entry per CDR3 protein. The data show approximately 180,000 distinct CDR3 sequences, with 90% to 97% seen just once and roughly 0.095% held by the top ten. Germline assignment: CDR1 MNHEY and CDR2 SVGEGT. The length of the CDR3 is 11 residues. V lost 5 bases and J 8 bases, leaving 9 bases between the germline ends. The multiple sclerosis controls were treatment-naive patients with relapsing-remitting disease that was stable or active.

Sequencing used CD4+ T cells from PBMCs. The chain uses TRBV6-2 or TRBV6-3 and TRBJ1-2; D is undetermined. This receptor was taken from a human donor with multiple sclerosis. The CDR3 protein is CASSHPGGYTF. CDR3 in DNA: TGTGCCAGCAGTCACCCGGGAGGCTACACCTTC.